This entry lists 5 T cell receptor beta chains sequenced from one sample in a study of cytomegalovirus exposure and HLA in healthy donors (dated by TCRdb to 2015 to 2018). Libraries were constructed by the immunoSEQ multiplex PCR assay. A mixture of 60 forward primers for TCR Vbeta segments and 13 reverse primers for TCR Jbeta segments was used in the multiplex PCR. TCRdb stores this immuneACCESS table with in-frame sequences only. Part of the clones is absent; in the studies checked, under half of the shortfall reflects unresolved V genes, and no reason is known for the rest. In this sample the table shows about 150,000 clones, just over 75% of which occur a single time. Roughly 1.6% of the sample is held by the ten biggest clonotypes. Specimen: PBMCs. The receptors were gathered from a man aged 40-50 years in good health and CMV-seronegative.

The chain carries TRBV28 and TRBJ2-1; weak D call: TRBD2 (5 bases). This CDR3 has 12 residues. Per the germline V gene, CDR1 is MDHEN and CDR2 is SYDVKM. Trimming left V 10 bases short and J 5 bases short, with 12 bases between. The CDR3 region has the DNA TGTGCCACCGGGCGAGCGGACAATGAGCAGTTCTTC. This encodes CATGRADNEQFF.

The DNA for the CDR3 is TGTGCCAGTAGTCCAGGACAGGGGGCCAAAGGGGAGACCCAGTACTTC. Translation gives CASSPGQGAKGETQYF. The chain is built from TRBV19 and TRBJ2-5; 11 positions agree with TRBD1. The CDR3 runs 16 residues. Trimming removed 5 bases from V and 5 bases from J; junction bases left unmatched: 10. Germline V gene sequence: CDR1 LNHDA, CDR2 SQIVND (reference sequence).

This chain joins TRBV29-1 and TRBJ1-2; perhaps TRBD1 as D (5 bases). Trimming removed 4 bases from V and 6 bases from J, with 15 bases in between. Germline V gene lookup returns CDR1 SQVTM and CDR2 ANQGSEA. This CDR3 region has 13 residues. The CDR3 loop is CSVGLPGLDGYTF. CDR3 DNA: TGCAGCGTTGGCCTCCCAGGGTTGGATGGCTACACCTTC.

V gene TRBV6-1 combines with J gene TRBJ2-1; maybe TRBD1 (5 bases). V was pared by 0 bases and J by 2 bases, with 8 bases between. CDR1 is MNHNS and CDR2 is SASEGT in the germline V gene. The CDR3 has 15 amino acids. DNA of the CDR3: TGTGCCAGCAGTGAAGCAAGGGGCGCCTACAATGAGCAGTTCTTC. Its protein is CASSEARGAYNEQFF.

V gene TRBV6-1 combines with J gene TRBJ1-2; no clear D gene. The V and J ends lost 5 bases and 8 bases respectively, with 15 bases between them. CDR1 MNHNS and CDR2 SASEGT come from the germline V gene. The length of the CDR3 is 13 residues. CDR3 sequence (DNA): TGTGCCAGCAGTATGACTTCCCCGCGGGGCTACACCTTC. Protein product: CASSMTSPRGYTF.